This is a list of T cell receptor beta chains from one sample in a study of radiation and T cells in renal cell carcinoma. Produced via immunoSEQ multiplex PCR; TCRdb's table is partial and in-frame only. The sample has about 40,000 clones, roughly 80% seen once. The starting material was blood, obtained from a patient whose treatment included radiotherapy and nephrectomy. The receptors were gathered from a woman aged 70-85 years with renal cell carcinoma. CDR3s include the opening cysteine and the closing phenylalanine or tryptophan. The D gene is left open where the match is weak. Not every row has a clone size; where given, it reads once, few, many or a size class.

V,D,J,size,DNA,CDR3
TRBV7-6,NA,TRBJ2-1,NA,TGTGCCAGCCAGGGGCAGGGCGATGAGCAGTTCTTC,CASQGQGDEQFF
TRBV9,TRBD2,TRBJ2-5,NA,TGTGCCAGCAGCGACCCCTCGGGCGGGGGGGAAGAAGAGACCCAGTACTTC,CASSDPSGGGEEETQYF
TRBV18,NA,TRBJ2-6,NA,TGTGCCAGCTCATCGGCTTCTGGGGCCAACGTCCTGACTTTC,CASSSASGANVLTF
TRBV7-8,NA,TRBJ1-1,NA,TGTGCCAGCAGCTTATTAGGGATGAACACTGAAGCTTTCTTT,CASSLLGMNTEAFF
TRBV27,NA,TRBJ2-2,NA,TGTGCCAGCAGTTTCGGAGCCGGGGAGCTGTTTTTT,CASSFGAGELFF
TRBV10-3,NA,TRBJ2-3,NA,TGTGCCATCAGTGAGTTAGGGTTGTTCACAGATACGCAGTATTTT,CAISELGLFTDTQYF
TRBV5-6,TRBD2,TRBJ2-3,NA,TGTGCCAGCAGGCAAAGCGGGAGGAGGGCTTTCACAGATACGCAGTATTTT,CASRQSGRRAFTDTQYF
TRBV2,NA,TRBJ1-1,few,TGTGCCAGCAGTGAAGGGGGGGGATCGATGGGTACTGAAGCTTTCTTT,CASSEGGGSMGTEAFF
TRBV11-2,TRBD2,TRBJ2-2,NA,TGTGCCAGCAGCTCGCTGAGACTAGCTCGAGGCACCGGGGAGCTGTTTTTT,CASSSLRLARGTGELFF
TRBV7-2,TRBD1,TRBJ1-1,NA,TGTGCCAGCAGCCCTAGACAGGGTTGGACTGAAGCTTTCTTT,CASSPRQGWTEAFF
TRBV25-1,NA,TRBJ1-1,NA,TGTGCCAGCAGTGGCCGAGGAGTCATGAACACTGAAGCTTTCTTT,CASSGRGVMNTEAFF
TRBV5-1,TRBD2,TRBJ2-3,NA,TGCGCCAGCAGCGTATTAGCGGGGGGGCCTGCAGATACGCAGTATTTT,CASSVLAGGPADTQYF
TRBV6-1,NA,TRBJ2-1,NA,TGTGCCAGTGAATTCTTTGGGGGCATTGAGCAGTTCTTC,CASEFFGGIEQFF
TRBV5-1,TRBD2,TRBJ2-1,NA,TGCGCCAGCAGCTTGGAGACTAGCGGAGCCAATGAGCAGTTCTTC,CASSLETSGANEQFF
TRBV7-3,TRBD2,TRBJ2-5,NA,TGTGCCAGCAGCTTAGGTTTAACTAGCGGGAACCCGACCTCGGAGACCCAGTACTTC,CASSLGLTSGNPTSETQYF
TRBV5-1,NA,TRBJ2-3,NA,TGCGCCAGCACCGCGGAGGAGGTTAGCACAGATACGCAGTATTTT,CASTAEEVSTDTQYF
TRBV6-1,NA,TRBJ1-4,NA,TGTGCCAGCAGTGTCAGGGTATCGGGCGTCAATGAAAAACTGTTTTTT,CASSVRVSGVNEKLFF
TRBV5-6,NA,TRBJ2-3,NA,TGTGCCAGCAAGGGTGGAAGCGCAAACGCAGATACGCAGTATTTT,CASKGGSANADTQYF
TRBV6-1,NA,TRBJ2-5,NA,TGTGCCAGCAGTGACACCCAAAGGCAAGAGACCCAGTACTTC,CASSDTQRQETQYF
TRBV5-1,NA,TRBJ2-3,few,TGCGCCAGCAGCCCCTCCGTCGGCTACCTAACCACAGATACGCAGTATTTT,CASSPSVGYLTTDTQYF
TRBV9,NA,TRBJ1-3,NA,TGTGCCAGCAGCCCACAGGGCACGACCTCTGGAAACACCATATATTTT,CASSPQGTTSGNTIYF
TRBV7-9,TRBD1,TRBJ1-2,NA,TGTGCCAGCAGCCCTCGACAGGGCTTGTATGGCTACACCTTC,CASSPRQGLYGYTF
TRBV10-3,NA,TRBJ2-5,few,TGTGCCATCGGCAGTGAGCGGGTGACCCAGTACTTC,CAIGSERVTQYF
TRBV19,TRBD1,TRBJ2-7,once,TGTGCCAGTAGTATAGCGTGGACAGGGCCGTACGAGCAGTACTTC,CASSIAWTGPYEQYF
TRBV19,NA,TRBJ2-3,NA,TGTGCCAGTAGTATAGCGGGGCAAAGCACAGATACGCAGTATTTT,CASSIAGQSTDTQYF
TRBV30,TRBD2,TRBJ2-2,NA,TGTGCCTGGACCCCACTAGCGTGGACCGGGGAGCTGTTTTTT,CAWTPLAWTGELFF
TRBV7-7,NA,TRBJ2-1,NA,TGTGCCAGCAGCTTAGAGTCGGACTCCAATGAGCAGTTCTTC,CASSLESDSNEQFF
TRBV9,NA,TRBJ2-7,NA,TGTGCCAGCAGCCCCGGGCCGTTGAATCCTTACGAGCAGTACTTC,CASSPGPLNPYEQYF
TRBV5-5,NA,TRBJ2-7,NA,TGTGCCAGCAGCAGTCGTGAGGGGCGCTCCTACGAGCAGTACTTC,CASSSREGRSYEQYF
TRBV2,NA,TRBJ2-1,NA,TGTGCCAGCAGTGAGGGGGCGGGGTCCTACAATGAGCAGTTCTTC,CASSEGAGSYNEQFF
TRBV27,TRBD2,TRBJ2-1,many,TGTGCCAGCAGCTATACTAGCGGCGCGTACAATGAGCAGTTCTTC,CASSYTSGAYNEQFF
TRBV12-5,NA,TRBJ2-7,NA,TGTGCTAGGGATGGGGTTTCGGAGCAGTACTTC,CARDGVSEQYF
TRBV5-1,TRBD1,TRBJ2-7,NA,TGCGCCAGCAGGGCCGGGACAGGGAACGAGCAGTACTTC,CASRAGTGNEQYF
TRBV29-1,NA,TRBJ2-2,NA,TGCAGCGTTGTTGAAGGGGCGGGCACCGGGGAGCTGTTTTTT,CSVVEGAGTGELFF
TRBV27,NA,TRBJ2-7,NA,TGTGCCAGCAGTTTCCCCCCCCACGAGCAGTACTTC,CASSFPPHEQYF
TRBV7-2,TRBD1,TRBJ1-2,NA,TGTGCCAGCAGCATTGGGACAGCAGCTAACTATGGCTACACCTTC,CASSIGTAANYGYTF
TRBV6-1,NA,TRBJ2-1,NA,TGTGCCAGCAGTGAATTGAATGAGCAGTTCTTC,CASSELNEQFF
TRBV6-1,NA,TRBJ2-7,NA,TGTGCCAGCATTAGGTACGAGCAGTACTTC,CASIRYEQYF
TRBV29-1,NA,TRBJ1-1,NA,TGCAGCGTTCGTACAGGGCCCGCGAACACTGAAGCTTTCTTT,CSVRTGPANTEAFF
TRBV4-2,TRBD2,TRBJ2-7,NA,TGTGCCAGCAGCCAAGATTCAACGGCTAGCGGGAGTTTCTACGAGCAGTACTTC,CASSQDSTASGSFYEQYF
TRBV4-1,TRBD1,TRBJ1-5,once,TGCGCCAGCAGCCAAGATCTGAGGACAGGGGGAGGAGGACAGCCCCAGCATTTT,CASSQDLRTGGGGQPQHF
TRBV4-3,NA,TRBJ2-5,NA,TGCGCCAGCAGCCAAGACCGGCAGGATGGGGCAGAGACCCAGTACTTC,CASSQDRQDGAETQYF
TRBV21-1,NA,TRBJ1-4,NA,TGTGCCAGCACCCCTGCCTCCCCGTACGCGAAGGAAAAACTGTTTTTT,CASTPASPYAKEKLFF
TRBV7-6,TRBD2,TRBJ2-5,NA,TGTGCCAGCAGCTTAGCCAGCGGGAGTCCAGAGACCCAGTACTTC,CASSLASGSPETQYF
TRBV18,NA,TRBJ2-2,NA,TGTGCCAGCTCACCCAGGGGCTTGGACACCGGGGAGCTGTTTTTT,CASSPRGLDTGELFF
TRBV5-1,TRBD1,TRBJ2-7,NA,TGCGCCAGCAGCTTACAGGGGGAGACCTACGAGCAGTACTTC,CASSLQGETYEQYF
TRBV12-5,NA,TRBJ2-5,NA,TGTGCTAGTGGTTTGGGGGTGGGAGAGACCCAGTACTTC,CASGLGVGETQYF
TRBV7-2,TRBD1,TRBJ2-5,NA,TGTGCCAGCAGCTCGGGACAGCAAGAGACCCAGTACTTC,CASSSGQQETQYF
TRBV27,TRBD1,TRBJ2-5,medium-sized,TGTGCCAGTTGGGACAGACAAGAGACCCAGTACTTC,CASWDRQETQYF
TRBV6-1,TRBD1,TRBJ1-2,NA,TGTGCCAGCAGTGAAGGAGGGGGCGATGGCTACACCTTC,CASSEGGGDGYTF
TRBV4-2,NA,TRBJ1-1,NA,TGTGCCAGCAGCGGAGATATCATGAACACTGAAGCTTTCTTT,CASSGDIMNTEAFF
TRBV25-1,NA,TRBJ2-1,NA,TGTGCCAGCAGTGAATTAAGGGGGAGTACTTTTAATGAGCAGTTCTTC,CASSELRGSTFNEQFF
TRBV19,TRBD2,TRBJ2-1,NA,TGTGCCAGTAGTATGAGGCGGGGGGGTCCGAATGAGCAGTTCTTC,CASSMRRGGPNEQFF
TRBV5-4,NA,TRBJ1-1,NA,TGTGCCAGCAGCTCCGGGGGGTGGAACACTGAAGCTTTCTTT,CASSSGGWNTEAFF